This TCR beta chain appears in the sequencing data of a study of T-cell reconstitution after alpha-beta-depleted transplantation in children. This CDR3 is 14 amino acids long. Germline V gene sequence: CDR1 SQVTM, CDR2 ANQGSEA. The J segment lost 3 bases and the V segment lost 5 bases, leaving 7 bases of the junction unmatched. A TCRbeta library incorporating unique molecular identifiers was prepared. A single record per CDR3 protein comes from TCRdb applying MiXCR to the PCR reads. The sample has a few hundred thousand distinct CDR3 sequences, approximately 9.9% seen once. The specimen comprised PBMCs from the stem cell graft donor, sampled from the stem cell graft. The gene calls are TRBV29-1 and TRBJ1-2; 9 bases are shared with TRBD1. This sequence originates from a human donor who donated a stem cell graft to a child with SCID. The CDR3 DNA follows: TGCAGCGTTCCGGGACAGGGAGGAGACTATGGCTACACCTTC. Protein: CSVPGQGGDYGYTF.